The source of this T cell receptor (beta chain) is a study of T cell responses to AZD1222 COVID-19 vaccine. Sequenced by immunoSEQ multiplex PCR; TCRdb stores in-frame clones only, minus some. The table lists under 200,000 clones, around nine tenths of them singletons, with less than 4% in the top ten. Germline-derived CDR1 and CDR2 are SGHTA and FQGNSA. The CDR3 length is 15 residues. V lost 1 base to trimming and J lost 4 bases; unmatched junction nucleotides: 6. Notes on this clone: Its specificity is not known.

General study findings and limits: Among vaccine-associated CD4 TCRs, coverage spanned spike, with dominance at 160-218 and 743-854. White British people made up most donors, females outnumbered males, and clonal diversity was possibly underestimated. No day 14 peak samples; only post-peak repertoires were characterized. Reportedly, nearly half the spike-specific TCRs target unmutated variant regions.

The TCR sequence derives from an adult who received the MenACWY meningococcal vaccine as a control. The chain joins TRBV7-2 to TRBJ2-7; 8 bases match TRBD2. The material was peripheral blood, obtained 28 days after the second dose of the MenACWY control vaccine. The CDR3 loop reads CASSLESGGFYEQYF. The CDR3 nucleotides are TGTGCCAGCAGCTTAGAGTCGGGAGGGTTTTACGAGCAGTACTTC.